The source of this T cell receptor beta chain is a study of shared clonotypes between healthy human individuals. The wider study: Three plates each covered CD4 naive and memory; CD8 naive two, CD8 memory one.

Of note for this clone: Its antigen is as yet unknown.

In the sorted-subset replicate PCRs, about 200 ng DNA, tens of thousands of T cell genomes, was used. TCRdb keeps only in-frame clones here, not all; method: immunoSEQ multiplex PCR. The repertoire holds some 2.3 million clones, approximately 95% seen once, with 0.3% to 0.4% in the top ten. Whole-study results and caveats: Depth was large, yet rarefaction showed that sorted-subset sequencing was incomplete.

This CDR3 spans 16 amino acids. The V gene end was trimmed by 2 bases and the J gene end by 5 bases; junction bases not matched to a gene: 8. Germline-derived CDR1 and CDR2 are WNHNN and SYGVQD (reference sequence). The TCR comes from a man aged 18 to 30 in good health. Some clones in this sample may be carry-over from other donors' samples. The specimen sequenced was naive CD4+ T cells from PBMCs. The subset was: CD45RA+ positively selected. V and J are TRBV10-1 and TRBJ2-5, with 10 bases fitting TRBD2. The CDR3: CASSEGASGSGETQYF. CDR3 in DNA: TGCGCCAGCAGTGAGGGGGCTAGCGGGAGTGGGGAGACCCAGTACTTC.